The 17 T cell receptor beta chains below all came from one sample that was sequenced in a study of radiotherapy plus CTLA-4 blockade in lung cancer (dated 2018 in TCRdb). The method was the immunoSEQ multiplex PCR assay. TCRdb carries this immuneACCESS record with in-frame sequences only. Its versions omit some clonotypes, under half of them owing to an unresolved V gene in the studies checked, with the rest unexplained. This sample comprises roughly 120,000 clones, 78% of them detected only once. The leading ten clones occupy 5% to 5.5% of the sample. The input for sequencing was peripheral blood, taken from a patient treated with radiotherapy plus ipilimumab. All receptors derive from a human donor with non-small cell lung cancer who had a partial response to radiotherapy plus ipilimumab.

The chain carries TRBV5-8 and TRBJ2-4, with TRBD2 matching 10 bases. This CDR3 has 19 amino acids. V was pared by 2 bases and J by 4 bases, with 15 bases of the junction left unmatched. Germline CDR1 SGHTS, CDR2 YDEGEE. The CDR3 DNA reads as TGTGCCAGCAGCTTCCCGACTAGCGGGTTTCAGGCAAGGAAAAACATTCAGTACTTC. This encodes CASSFPTSGFQARKNIQYF.

The chain recombines TRBV28 with TRBJ2-1; TRBD2 matches at 9 bases. After removal of 10 bases from V and 4 bases from J, the junction contained 8 bases not matched to a gene. Germline values: CDR1 MDHEN, CDR2 SYDVKM. The CDR3 totals 14 residues. The DNA for the CDR3 is TGTGCCACCCTGGCTAGCGGGACTTACAATGAGCAGTTCTTC. Its protein product is CATLASGTYNEQFF.

The chain combines TRBV5-5 with TRBJ1-2; the D gene is possibly TRBD1 (6 bases). The V and J ends lost 1 base and 4 bases respectively, with 14 bases between them. In germline, CDR1 is SGHKS, CDR2 YYEKEE (reference sequence). The CDR3 has 15 residues. DNA for the CDR3: TGTGCCAGCAGCTTGTCCGGGGGGCTTGGCTATGGCTACACCTTC. It specifies CASSLSGGLGYGYTF.

The chain carries TRBV5-1 and TRBJ1-3, with a weak D call TRBD1 (6 bases). The V end was cut by 4 bases, the J end by 0 bases, with 14 bases between. CDR3 length equals 16 residues. The germline V gene has CDR1 SGHRS and CDR2 YFSETQ. The CDR3 bases are TGCGCCAGCAGCGCGGACAGCACATTCTCTGGAAACACCATATATTTT. Amino acids: CASSADSTFSGNTIYF.

The V gene is TRBV30, the J gene TRBJ1-6; D call uncertain. V was pared by 1 base and J by 10 bases, with 14 bases between. Germline CDR1 GTSNPN, CDR2 SVGIG (reference sequence). CDR3 size: 14 residues. The CDR3 spells CAWSASANGSPLHF. CDR3 DNA: TGTGCCTGGAGTGCCAGCGCAAACGGATCACCCCTCCACTTT.

The chain carries TRBV19 and TRBJ1-1, with no clear D. V shed 6 bases and J shed 3 bases, with 23 bases lying between them. The CDR3 runs 17 residues. The V gene's germline CDR1 is LNHDA and CDR2 SQIVND (reference sequence). The CDR3 is CASSIPLGGEYDTEAFF. CDR3 DNA: TGTGCCAGTAGCATCCCGCTCGGCGGGGAATACGACACTGAAGCTTTCTTT.

The V gene is TRBV4-2, the J gene TRBJ1-2; no reliable D call. This CDR3 region has 15 residues. Trimming removed 2 bases from V and 8 bases from J, with 18 bases in between. The germline gives CDR1 LGHNA, CDR2 YNFKEQ. The DNA of the CDR3 is TGTGCCAGCAGCCAACCCCCCGGGAACGGCCCAGGCTACACCTTC. Amino acids: CASSQPPGNGPGYTF.

The sample holds one count of this clone. V usage is TRBV5-1 and J usage is TRBJ2-1; D ambiguous. CDR1 SGHRS and CDR2 YFSETQ come from the germline V gene. V was pared by 3 bases and J by 6 bases, with 16 bases between. The CDR3 runs to 15 residues. The CDR3 coding sequence is TGCGCCAGCAGCTCCACAACACCCCCTCCCAATGAGCAGTTCTTC. It specifies CASSSTTPPPNEQFF.

The CDR3 protein is CASSPLGQGVDTGELFF. CDR3 bases: TGCGCCAGCAGCCCTCTCGGACAGGGGGTCGACACCGGGGAGCTGTTTTTT. The rearrangement links TRBV4-1 to TRBJ2-2; 10 positions agree with TRBD1. J lost 3 bases, V lost 4 bases, and 8 bases had no gene match. Per the germline V gene, CDR1 is MGHRA and CDR2 is YSYEKL. The CDR3 covers 17 residues.

The chain uses TRBV28 and TRBJ1-2; D gene ambiguous. The V gene's germline CDR1 is MDHEN and CDR2 SYDVKM. The CDR3 runs 15 residues. V gave up 1 base and J gave up 2 bases, with 11 bases separating them. In DNA, the CDR3 is TGTGCCAGCAGTTTATCCTCCTCGGGGAACTATGGCTACACCTTC. Protein sequence: CASSLSSSGNYGYTF.

There are a few counts of this clone. The chain recombines TRBV27 with TRBJ2-1; the match to TRBD2 covers 12 bases. The CDR3 loop spans 15 amino acids. Germline lookup yields CDR1 MNHEY and CDR2 SMNVEV (reference sequence). Trimming cost V 3 bases and J 6 bases; bases outside gene matches: 3. The CDR3 here is CASSFSSGRVNEQFF. The CDR3 DNA reads as TGTGCCAGCAGTTTCTCTAGCGGGAGGGTCAATGAGCAGTTCTTC.

This clone was seen a handful of times. An end of the junction differs from the germline gene, which may be a read error. The chain joins TRBV7-2 to TRBJ2-7; 9 nucleotides match TRBD1. Germline assignment: CDR1 SGHTA and CDR2 FQGNSA. CDR3 size: 14 residues. Written as DNA, the CDR3 is TGCGCCAGCAGCCGGGGACAGGGTTTATACGAGCAGTACTTC. Amino acids: CASSRGQGLYEQYF.

The table lists this clone with a count of one. The V call is TRBV5-4, the J call TRBJ2-2; 9 bases are shared with TRBD2. Germline CDR1 and CDR2: SGHNT and YYREEE (reference sequence). This CDR3 comprises 18 residues. The J segment lost 3 bases and the V segment lost 5 bases, leaving 14 bases of the junction unmatched. DNA of the CDR3: TGTGCCAGCAGGCGGAGTAGCGGGAGAACTTTCGACACCGGGGAGCTGTTTTTT. Translated: CASRRSSGRTFDTGELFF. Drawing the rest from reference TRBV5-4 and TRBJ2-2, the complete variable domain is ETGVTQSPTHLIKTRGQQVTLRCSSQSGHNTVSWYQQALGQGPQFIFQYYREEENGRGNFPPRFSGLQFPNYSSELNVNALELDDSALYLCASRRSSGRTFDTGELFFGEGSRLTVL.

V usage is TRBV7-2 and J usage is TRBJ2-2; TRBD1 agrees at 7 bases. CDR1 SGHTA and CDR2 FQGNSA come from the germline V gene. The CDR3 consists of 15 residues. V lost 5 bases to trimming and J lost 0 bases; unmatched junction nucleotides: 3. For the CDR3, the DNA is TGTGCCAGCAGCGGGACAGCGACGAACACCGGGGAGCTGTTTTTT. It codes for CASSGTATNTGELFF.

The genes are TRBV5-1 and TRBJ2-1, with 15 nucleotides matching TRBD2. V lost 3 bases, J lost 7 bases, and 2 bases stayed unmatched. Germline V gene data show CDR1 as SGHRS and CDR2 as YFSETQ. The CDR3 runs 15 residues. This CDR3 reads CASSWTSGRDNEQFF. As DNA, the CDR3 is TGCGCCAGCAGCTGGACTAGCGGGAGGGATAATGAGCAGTTCTTC.

The chain uses TRBV14 and TRBJ2-7, with 8 bases lining up with TRBD1. The CDR3 contains 14 residues. With 1 base clipped from V and 1 base from J, the junction kept 0 bases outside the gene matches. Per the germline V gene, CDR1 is SGHDN and CDR2 is FVKESK. CDR3 protein: CASSQGTGSYEQYV. CDR3 nucleotide sequence: TGTGCCAGCAGCCAAGGGACAGGGTCCTACGAGCAGTACGTC.

This clone has only a few counts. This same CDR3 is encoded by further DNA sequences in the sample. The chain uses TRBV30 and TRBJ1-1; TRBD1 is a possible D gene (5 bases). The ends were cut back, 3 bases at V and 3 bases at J, with 8 bases in the middle. CDR1 is GTSNPN, CDR2 SVGIG, per germline (reference sequence). This CDR3 spans 12 amino acids. The CDR3 sequence is CAWRGGDTEAFF. CDR3 DNA sequence: TGTGCCTGGAGGGGGGGGGACACTGAAGCTTTCTTT.